One sample yielded the 8 T cell receptor beta chains listed below, sequenced in a study of shared clonotypes between healthy human individuals. Positively selected for CCR7, the CD45RO-negative cells used as naive CD8 cells excluded terminally differentiated effector memory CD45RA+ cells. The data were produced by immunoSEQ multiplex PCR, yet TCRdb's version contains in-frame clones alone and is incomplete. The sample contains about 2.1 million clones, around 95% of which appear only once. Material: naive CD8+ T cells from PBMCs. These receptors originate from a man aged 18-30 years in good health. Some clones in this sample may be carry-over from other donors' samples.

Comment on this clone: A read error may account for a junction end that differs from germline. This sequence joins TRBV4-2 and TRBJ2-5; 12 nucleotides align to TRBD2. Germline V gives CDR1 LGHNA, CDR2 YNFKEQ. This CDR3 is built from 12 residues. CDR3 sequence: CASSPGTSGPHF. The CDR3 DNA reads TGTGCCAGCAGCCCCGGGACTAGCGGGCCCCACTTC.

This sequence joins TRBV10-3 and TRBJ2-7; possibly TRBD2 for D (7 bases). The CDR3 runs to 11 residues. Germline values: CDR1 ENHRY, CDR2 SYGVKD. V dropped 10 bases and J dropped 5 bases, with 12 bases sitting between them. The chain's CDR3 is CATRGGDEQYF. CDR3 in DNA: TGTGCCACGCGCGGGGGCGACGAGCAGTACTTC.

J is TRBJ2-3 and V is TRBV7-8, with D hard to call. Looked up from germline, CDR1 is SGHVS and CDR2 is FQNEAQ. V was pared by 7 bases and J by 2 bases, with 16 bases between. CDR3 length: 15 amino acids. For the CDR3, the DNA is TGTGCCAGCACCTTCCACCAGCGTAACACAGATACGCAGTATTTT. Its protein is CASTFHQRNTDTQYF.

With regard to this clone: This sample also contains other DNA sequences that code for the same CDR3. As DNA, the CDR3 is TGCAGCGTTGGCGACAGGACTAACTACGAGCAGTACTTC. This codes for CSVGDRTNYEQYF. The V and J genes are TRBV29-1 and TRBJ2-7; D tentatively reads TRBD1 or TRBD2 (6 bases each). This CDR3 region has 13 residues. Trimming removed 4 bases at V and 3 bases at J, with 13 bases between. Germline lookup yields CDR1 SQVTM and CDR2 ANQGSEA.

This clone was picked up a small number of times. The V and J genes are TRBV29-1 and TRBJ2-3; the match to TRBD2 covers 15 bases. V gave up 6 bases and J gave up 5 bases; unmatched junction bases: 9. Germline V lookup: CDR1 SQVTM, CDR2 ANQGSEA. The CDR3 is made up of 16 amino acids. CDR3 nucleotides: TGCAGCGTCGTATTTAGGACTAGCGGGAGGGTAGATACGCAGTATTTT. This encodes CSVVFRTSGRVDTQYF.

V and J are TRBV9 and TRBJ2-3, with 15 bases aligning to TRBD2. Losses at the gene ends were 0 bases for V and 2 bases for J; bases not matched to a gene: 7. Per germline, CDR1 SGDLS and CDR2 YYNGEE. CDR3 length: 19 amino acids. The CDR3 DNA sequence: TGTGCCAGCAGCGTAGGAGTGGGACTAGCGGGAGGCCCCACAGATACGCAGTATTTT. The encoded protein is CASSVGVGLAGGPTDTQYF.

The chain links TRBV6-4 to TRBJ1-1; the match to TRBD1 covers 7 bases. Per germline, CDR1 MRHNA and CDR2 SNTAGT. CDR3 length: 13 residues. V lost 6 bases and J lost 6; bases outside the gene matches: 7. CDR3 sequence: CASRQTGDPEAFF. The CDR3 bases are TGTGCCAGCAGACAAACAGGGGACCCTGAAGCTTTCTTT.

Comments on this clone: The junction does not match germline at one end; this may be a read error. This chain uses TRBV29-1 with TRBJ2-3; TRBD2 aligns across 10 bases. The CDR3 loop spans 14 amino acids. CDR1 and CDR2 from the germline V gene are SQVTM and ANQGSEA. The CDR3 is CSVEGLAVGDTQYF. The CDR3 region has the DNA TGCAGCGTGGAAGGACTAGCGGTAGGCGATACGCAGTATTTT.